The 14 T cell receptor beta chains given below trace back to one sample, sequenced in a study of monozygotic twins with inflammatory bowel disease. TCRdb processed the 5' RACE reads again and assigns one entry to each CDR3 protein, with no DNA. The specimen's table records hundreds of thousands of distinct CDR3 sequences. Sequenced sample: blood. These receptor sequences come from a human donor with ulcerative colitis or Crohn's disease, or a healthy co-twin of an affected twin (not recorded which).

The chain recombines TRBV29-1 with TRBJ2-1; the TRBD1 assignment by TCRdb is unverifiable without DNA. This CDR3 comprises 13 residues. Germline loops: CDR1 SQVTM, CDR2 ANQGSEA. CDR3 sequence reads: CSVEEVTGNEQFF.

This CDR3 is CASSPLGKNSYEQYF. The chain combines TRBV18 with TRBJ2-7. The germline V gene encodes CDR1 KGHSH and CDR2 LQKENI. The CDR3 loop spans 15 amino acids.

The chain links TRBV6-2 or TRBV6-3 to TRBJ2-7; TCRdb returns TRBD1, unconfirmable since there is no DNA. The CDR3 runs to 13 residues. Germline V CDR1 and CDR2: MNHEY, SVGEGT. CDR3 in amino acids: CATGRGGPYEQYF.

The CDR3: CASSIDGQGNSPLHF. This sequence joins TRBV19 and TRBJ1-6; TCRdb's D call, TRBD1, is unchecked because there is no DNA. The CDR3 consists of 15 residues. Germline V gene sequence: CDR1 LNHDA, CDR2 SQIVND (reference sequence).

This chain joins TRBV20-1 and TRBJ2-5; checking the TCRdb D call of TRBD1 is not possible without DNA. Germline CDR1 and CDR2: DFQATT and SNEGSKA (reference sequence). This CDR3 has 11 amino acids. The CDR3 spells CSASTGLPPVF.

This sequence joins TRBV10-3 and TRBJ2-2; no DNA is available, so the TRBD2 call from TCRdb remains unchecked. The CDR3 length is 17 residues. Germline V CDR1 and CDR2: ENHRY, SYGVKD. This CDR3 reads CAISVTSGGADTGELFF.

V and J are TRBV4-3 and TRBJ1-1; TCRdb selects TRBD1, and the lack of DNA leaves this call unchecked. The CDR3 covers 15 residues. In germline, CDR1 is LGHNA, CDR2 YSLEER. Here the CDR3 reads CASSPTGITVTEAFF.

V usage is TRBV30 and J usage is TRBJ2-3; TCRdb picks TRBD2, but there is no DNA to check that call. The CDR3 length is 15 residues. Germline V gene data show CDR1 as GTSNPN and CDR2 as SVGIG (reference sequence). CDR3 region: CAWSVWRGISDTQYF.

The chain employs TRBV11-2 and TRBJ1-6. Germline CDR1 is SGHAT and CDR2 is FQNNGV. This CDR3 contains 14 residues. The CDR3 protein is CASSLLGERSPLHF.

The rearrangement joins TRBV7-2 to TRBJ2-7; no DNA is available, so the TRBD2 call from TCRdb remains unchecked. The CDR3 extends over 15 amino acids. Germline lookup yields CDR1 SGHTA and CDR2 FQGNSA. The CDR3 loop is CASSFSLAASYEQYF.

The chain carries TRBV10-3 and TRBJ2-2; the TCRdb call, TRBD2, lacks DNA for checking. CDR3 length equals 13 residues. The V gene's germline CDR1 is ENHRY and CDR2 SYGVKD. The CDR3 spells CAVFGGGTGELFF.

This sequence joins TRBV3-1 and TRBJ1-1. The germline V gene has CDR1 LGHDT and CDR2 YNNKEL (reference sequence). The CDR3 is 14 residues long. CDR3 sequence: CASSQTRVGYEAFF.

The chain combines TRBV7-8 with TRBJ1-4; TCRdb's assignment of TRBD1 cannot be checked, as there is no DNA. Germline CDR1 reads SGHVS; CDR2 reads FQNEAQ. The CDR3 contains 15 residues. CDR3 sequence reads: CASSGLDRGFEKLFF. The whole variable domain, filled in from reference TRBV7-8 and TRBJ1-4, reads GAGVSQSPRYKVAKRGQDVALRCDPISGHVSLFWYQQALGQGPEFLTYFQNEAQLDKSGLPSDRFFAERPEGSVSTLKIQRTQQEDSAVYLCASSGLDRGFEKLFFGSGTQLSVL.

The chain combines TRBV20-1 with TRBJ2-1. The germline V gene encodes CDR1 DFQATT and CDR2 SNEGSKA (reference sequence). The CDR3 totals 14 residues. This chain's CDR3 is CSAHTGGPYNEQFF.